This T cell receptor beta chain was captured by sequencing in a study of blood T cell repertoires in COVID-19. Study information: Acute-phase and convalescent COVID-19 samples originated in the United States, Italy and Spain.

In the original processing: Estimated nucleated cell counts came from reference gene primer amplification. Profiling relied on immunoSEQ multiplex PCR, and the TCRdb table lists in-frame clones only, not all of them. That table supplies the V and J calls and clone size; D and trimming were determined from the DNA. The sample has around 310,000 clones; about 90% are singletons. CDR1 SGHDT and CDR2 YYEEEE come from the germline V gene. The CDR3 has 14 amino acids. The V gene lost 5 bases and the J gene lost 7 bases, with 15 bases spanning the gap. The clonotype was recovered from a woman aged 40 to 49 with COVID-19, enrolled during active disease. The chain uses TRBV5-6 and TRBJ1-4, with D unclear. The sequenced sample consisted of peripheral blood. The CDR3 DNA reads TGTGCCAGCAGGGAGGGCGGAGGTGGTGAAAAACTGTTTTTT. Amino acid sequence: CASREGGGGEKLFF. Combining the CDR3 with reference TRBV5-6 and TRBJ1-4 gives the whole variable domain DAGVTQSPTHLIKTRGQQVTLRCSPKSGHDTVSWYQQALGQGPQFIFQYYEEEERQRGNFPDRFSGHQFPNYSSELNVNALLLGDSALYLCASREGGGGEKLFFGSGTQLSVL.